The 23 T cell receptor beta chains listed next were all sequenced from one sample in a study of siplizumab effects on memory and regulatory T cells. Here immunoSEQ multiplex PCR was the method, and the copy in TCRdb shows in-frame clones only, minus some. The repertoire holds 85,000 to 90,000 clones, with about 90% as singletons. Material for sequencing was CD4+ T cells sorted from blood. The receptors derive from a human donor in good health.

The V and J genes are TRBV6-1 and TRBJ2-5, with D tentatively TRBD1 or TRBD2 (5 bases each). The CDR3 runs 14 residues. Trimming removed 4 bases at V and 4 bases at J, with 13 bases between. CDR1 and CDR2 (germline): MNHNS, SASEGT. The CDR3 sequence is CASSVGRGPETQYF. CDR3 DNA sequence: TGTGCCAGCAGTGTGGGCCGGGGACCAGAGACCCAGTACTTC.

The J gene is TRBJ1-2, the V gene TRBV29-1, with unresolved D. V lost 3 bases, J lost 5 bases, and 10 bases lay in between. CDR3 size: 12 residues. Germline V CDR1 and CDR2: SQVTM, ANQGSEA. Here the CDR3 reads CSVDKIGYGYTF. CDR3 sequence (DNA): TGCAGCGTTGATAAAATAGGATATGGCTACACCTTC.

V and J are TRBV29-1 and TRBJ2-2; D assignment may be TRBD1 or TRBD2 (5 bases each). Germline-derived CDR1 and CDR2 are SQVTM and ANQGSEA. This CDR3 is built from 14 residues. Trimming took 6 bases from V and 3 from J, leaving 14 bases between them. The CDR3 coding sequence is TGCAGCGTCAGGACCCTGGGGGACACCGGGGAGCTGTTTTTT. It is translated as CSVRTLGDTGELFF.

This chain links TRBV15 with TRBJ1-5; tentatively, D is TRBD1 (5 bases). There are 18 residues in the CDR3. Per germline, CDR1 LNHNV and CDR2 YYDKDF (reference sequence). The V end lost 0 bases, the J end lost 5 bases, and 20 bases lay between the germline ends. Here the CDR3 reads CATSRDLYGGLSDQPQHF. In DNA, the CDR3 is TGTGCCACCAGCAGAGATCTGTATGGGGGGTTGAGTGATCAGCCCCAGCATTTT.

This clone was seen only a few times. V and J are TRBV19 and TRBJ1-1; D ambiguous. CDR1 LNHDA and CDR2 SQIVND come from the germline V gene (reference sequence). CDR3 length equals 14 residues. V was shortened by 1 base and J by 0 bases, with 6 bases between the two germline ends. CDR3 amino acids: CASSIGTVNTEAFF. Written as DNA, the CDR3 is TGTGCCAGTAGTATAGGTACAGTGAACACTGAAGCTTTCTTT. The full variable domain, completed using reference TRBV19 and TRBJ1-1, is DGGITQSPKYLFRKEGQNVTLSCEQNLNHDAMYWYRQDPGQGLRLIYYSQIVNDFQKGDIAEGYSVSREKKESFPLTVTSAQKNPTAFYLCASSIGTVNTEAFFGQGTRLTVV.

The chain joins TRBV5-4 to TRBJ2-7; D is possibly TRBD1 (6 bases). Germline CDR1 is SGHNT and CDR2 is YYREEE (reference sequence). Trimming took 1 base from V and 9 from J, leaving 14 bases between them. This CDR3 contains 13 residues. The CDR3 DNA is TGTGCCAGCAGCTTGAAGGGGACACCAGGGCAGTACTTC. Translating it yields CASSLKGTPGQYF.

The chain employs TRBV29-1 and TRBJ2-3, with TRBD2 matching 9 bases. Trimming at V came to 5 bases and at J to 1 base, leaving 7 bases not matched to a gene. This CDR3 spans 15 amino acids. Germline-derived CDR1 and CDR2 are SQVTM and ANQGSEA. The CDR3 loop is CSVRFSGRGTDTQYF. CDR3 coding DNA: TGCAGCGTTAGATTTAGCGGGAGAGGCACAGATACGCAGTATTTT.

As regards this clone: The sample has other DNA sequences that encode this CDR3 too. The chain recombines TRBV6-5 with TRBJ1-4, with no clear D. Germline V lookup: CDR1 MNHEY, CDR2 SVGAGI. The CDR3 runs to 13 residues. Trimming shortened V by 0 bases and J by 8 bases, and 7 bases separated the two germline ends. The CDR3 sequence is CASSYSRGEKLFF. The CDR3 DNA reads as TGTGCCAGCAGTTACTCCCGAGGGGAAAAACTGTTTTTT.

This clone has only a few counts. V is TRBV7-2 and J is TRBJ2-7, with TRBD2 as a possible D gene (6 bases). The CDR3 covers 15 residues. The germline V gene has CDR1 SGHTA and CDR2 FQGNSA. The germline V and J ends were trimmed by 8 bases and 3 bases, with 20 bases remaining between them. As DNA, the CDR3 is TGTGCCAGCTCCCCGGAAGTCGAGGGACTCTACGAGCAGTACTTC. Translation: CASSPEVEGLYEQYF.

The rearrangement uses TRBV6-1 and TRBJ1-2, with D maybe TRBD1 (5 bases). CDR1 MNHNS and CDR2 SASEGT come from the germline V gene. V dropped 4 bases and J dropped 4 bases, with 13 bases sitting between them. The CDR3 sequence is 14 residues long. CDR3 DNA sequence: TGTGCCAGCAGTGGACAGCCGGTACTCTATGGCTACACCTTC. Translating it yields CASSGQPVLYGYTF.

Here the CDR3 DNA reads TGTGCCAGCAGCTTAGGTACTAGCGGAACGAGCACAGATACGCAGTATTTT. It yields the protein CASSLGTSGTSTDTQYF. The chain links TRBV7-9 to TRBJ2-3, with 8 bases aligning to TRBD2. CDR1 is SEHNR, CDR2 FQNEAQ, per germline (reference sequence). The V gene end was trimmed by 1 base and the J gene end by 0 bases; junction bases not matched to a gene: 6. CDR3 size: 17 residues.

The chain links TRBV28 to TRBJ2-5; 9 bases match TRBD2. The length of the CDR3 is 13 residues. Germline V gives CDR1 MDHEN, CDR2 SYDVKM. The V segment lost 8 bases and the J segment 2 bases; nucleotides outside the gene matches: 3. CDR3 sequence: CASAGLAQETQYF. CDR3 sequence (DNA): TGTGCCAGCGCCGGACTAGCGCAAGAGACCCAGTACTTC.

This rearrangement joins TRBV15 to TRBJ2-1; TRBD2 agrees at 8 bases. With 3 bases clipped from V and 8 bases from J, the junction kept 15 bases outside the gene matches. CDR3 length: 17 amino acids. The germline V gene encodes CDR1 LNHNV and CDR2 YYDKDF (reference sequence). CDR3 in amino acids: CATSSSRLAKGIDEQFF. The CDR3 coding sequence is TGTGCCACCAGCAGTTCTCGACTAGCGAAAGGGATTGATGAGCAGTTCTTC.

V is TRBV18 and J is TRBJ2-2; D remains unclear. This CDR3 spans 15 amino acids. Deletions cut 4 bases from V and 3 bases from J, with 12 bases between. CDR1 is KGHSH and CDR2 is LQKENI in the germline V gene. The CDR3 reads CASSLTPADTGELFF. CDR3 in DNA: TGTGCCAGCTCACTGACACCGGCGGACACCGGGGAGCTGTTTTTT.

The rearrangement uses TRBV18 and TRBJ1-2, with TRBD1 matching over 7 bases. The germline CDR1 and CDR2 sequences are KGHSH and LQKENI. The CDR3 length is 19 residues. V shed 5 bases, J shed 0 bases, and the junction held 18 bases outside the gene matches. In nucleotides, the CDR3 is TGTGCCAGCTCAGCTCAACCTGGGTCCAGGGGGGATACTAACTATGGCTACACCTTC. It translates to CASSAQPGSRGDTNYGYTF.

The chain recombines TRBV2 with TRBJ2-7; TRBD2 matches 12 bases. Trimming took 5 bases from V and 6 from J; bases not matched to a gene: 5. Germline V CDR1 and CDR2: SNHLY, FYNNEI. The CDR3 is made up of 14 amino acids. The CDR3 DNA sequence: TGTGCCAGCAGTCGACTAGCGGGAGTCTCCGAGCAGTACTTC. It encodes CASSRLAGVSEQYF.

The chain has TRBV6-1 and TRBJ1-2, with TRBD1 as a possible D gene (5 bases). Germline CDR1 reads MNHNS; CDR2 reads SASEGT. CDR3 length: 13 amino acids. Trimming took 6 bases from V and 4 from J, leaving 12 bases between them. This chain's CDR3 is CASSRDGSYGYTF. The CDR3 nucleotides are TGTGCCAGCAGCCGGGACGGTAGCTATGGCTACACCTTC.

J is TRBJ2-2 and V is TRBV7-3, with TRBD2 matching 8 bases. Per the germline V gene, CDR1 is SGHTA and CDR2 is FQGTGA. This CDR3 spans 15 amino acids. The J segment lost 5 bases and the V segment lost 5 bases, leaving 7 bases of the junction unmatched. CDR3 sequence reads: CASSQTGTSTGELFF. CDR3 sequence (DNA): TGTGCCAGCAGCCAGACCGGGACTAGTACCGGGGAGCTGTTTTTT.

The rearrangement joins TRBV30 to TRBJ1-2; D not resolved. The germline CDR1 and CDR2 sequences are GTSNPN and SVGIG (reference sequence). Trimming stripped 2 bases from V and 5 bases from J, with 12 bases between. The CDR3 covers 13 residues. Here the CDR3 reads CAWSPQRGYGYTF. The CDR3 coding sequence is TGTGCCTGGAGTCCCCAGCGGGGATATGGCTACACCTTC.

The chain links TRBV29-1 to TRBJ1-4, with D hard to call. V lost 6 bases to trimming and J lost 4 bases, with 9 bases between them. This CDR3 spans 12 amino acids. CDR1 SQVTM and CDR2 ANQGSEA come from the germline V gene. CDR3 DNA sequence: TGCAGCGTAGGGAGAGGTAATGAAAAACTGTTTTTT. Protein product: CSVGRGNEKLFF.

On this clone itself: This sample also contains other DNA sequences that code for the same CDR3. This chain uses TRBV11-3 with TRBJ2-3; D remains unclear. The length of the CDR3 is 14 residues. Germline V gives CDR1 SGHNT, CDR2 YENEEA. V was clipped by 9 bases and J by 2 bases, with 15 bases between them. The CDR3 loop is CASSLRSHTDTQYF. DNA for the CDR3: TGTGCCAGTAGCCTCCGATCCCACACAGATACGCAGTATTTT. Full variable domain (rest looked up from reference TRBV11-3 and TRBJ2-3): EAGVVQSPRYKIIEKKQPVAFWCNPISGHNTLYWYLQNLGQGPELLIRYENEEAVDDSQLPKDRFSAERLKGVDSTLKIQPAELGDSAVYLCASSLRSHTDTQYFGPGTRLTVL.

V gene TRBV6-5 combines with J gene TRBJ2-1; D possibly corresponds to TRBD2 (6 bases). CDR3 length equals 15 residues. V lost 5 bases and J lost 8, with 19 bases in between. Germline assignment: CDR1 MNHEY and CDR2 SVGAGI. CDR3 bases: TGTGCCAGCAGTCCATCGGTCGACGGGACTGATGAGCAGTTCTTC. Translated, it gives CASSPSVDGTDEQFF.

Worth noting for this clone: Germline is not matched at one junction end, which may reflect a read error. This chain connects TRBV11-2 to TRBJ2-5, with no clear D. The CDR3 loop spans 11 amino acids. Germline values: CDR1 SGHAT, CDR2 FQNNGV. In DNA, the CDR3 is TGTGCCAGCAGCTTAGGGGCCCGGTTTCACTTC. Translated: CASSLGARFHF.